This TCR beta chain was recovered during a study of T cell responses to AZD1222 COVID-19 vaccine. General study findings and limits: Clonal diversity may have been underestimated in mostly white British donors.

Profiling relied on immunoSEQ multiplex PCR, and the TCRdb table lists in-frame clones only, not all of them. The table records some 120,000 clones, approximately 89% of them present only once. A remark on this clone: The antigen remains unidentified.

This clonotype originated in an adult in good health. This material consisted of peripheral blood, taken on day 0 of AZD1222 vaccination.

The CDR3 DNA reads TGTGCCAGCAGAGGACAGGGTAACACTGAAGCTTTCTTT. Residues: CASRGQGNTEAFF. The chain combines TRBV28 with TRBJ1-1, with 8 nucleotides matching TRBD1. This CDR3 contains 13 residues. Trimming at V came to 6 bases and at J to 2 bases, leaving 2 bases not matched to a gene. Germline V CDR1 and CDR2: MDHEN, SYDVKM.